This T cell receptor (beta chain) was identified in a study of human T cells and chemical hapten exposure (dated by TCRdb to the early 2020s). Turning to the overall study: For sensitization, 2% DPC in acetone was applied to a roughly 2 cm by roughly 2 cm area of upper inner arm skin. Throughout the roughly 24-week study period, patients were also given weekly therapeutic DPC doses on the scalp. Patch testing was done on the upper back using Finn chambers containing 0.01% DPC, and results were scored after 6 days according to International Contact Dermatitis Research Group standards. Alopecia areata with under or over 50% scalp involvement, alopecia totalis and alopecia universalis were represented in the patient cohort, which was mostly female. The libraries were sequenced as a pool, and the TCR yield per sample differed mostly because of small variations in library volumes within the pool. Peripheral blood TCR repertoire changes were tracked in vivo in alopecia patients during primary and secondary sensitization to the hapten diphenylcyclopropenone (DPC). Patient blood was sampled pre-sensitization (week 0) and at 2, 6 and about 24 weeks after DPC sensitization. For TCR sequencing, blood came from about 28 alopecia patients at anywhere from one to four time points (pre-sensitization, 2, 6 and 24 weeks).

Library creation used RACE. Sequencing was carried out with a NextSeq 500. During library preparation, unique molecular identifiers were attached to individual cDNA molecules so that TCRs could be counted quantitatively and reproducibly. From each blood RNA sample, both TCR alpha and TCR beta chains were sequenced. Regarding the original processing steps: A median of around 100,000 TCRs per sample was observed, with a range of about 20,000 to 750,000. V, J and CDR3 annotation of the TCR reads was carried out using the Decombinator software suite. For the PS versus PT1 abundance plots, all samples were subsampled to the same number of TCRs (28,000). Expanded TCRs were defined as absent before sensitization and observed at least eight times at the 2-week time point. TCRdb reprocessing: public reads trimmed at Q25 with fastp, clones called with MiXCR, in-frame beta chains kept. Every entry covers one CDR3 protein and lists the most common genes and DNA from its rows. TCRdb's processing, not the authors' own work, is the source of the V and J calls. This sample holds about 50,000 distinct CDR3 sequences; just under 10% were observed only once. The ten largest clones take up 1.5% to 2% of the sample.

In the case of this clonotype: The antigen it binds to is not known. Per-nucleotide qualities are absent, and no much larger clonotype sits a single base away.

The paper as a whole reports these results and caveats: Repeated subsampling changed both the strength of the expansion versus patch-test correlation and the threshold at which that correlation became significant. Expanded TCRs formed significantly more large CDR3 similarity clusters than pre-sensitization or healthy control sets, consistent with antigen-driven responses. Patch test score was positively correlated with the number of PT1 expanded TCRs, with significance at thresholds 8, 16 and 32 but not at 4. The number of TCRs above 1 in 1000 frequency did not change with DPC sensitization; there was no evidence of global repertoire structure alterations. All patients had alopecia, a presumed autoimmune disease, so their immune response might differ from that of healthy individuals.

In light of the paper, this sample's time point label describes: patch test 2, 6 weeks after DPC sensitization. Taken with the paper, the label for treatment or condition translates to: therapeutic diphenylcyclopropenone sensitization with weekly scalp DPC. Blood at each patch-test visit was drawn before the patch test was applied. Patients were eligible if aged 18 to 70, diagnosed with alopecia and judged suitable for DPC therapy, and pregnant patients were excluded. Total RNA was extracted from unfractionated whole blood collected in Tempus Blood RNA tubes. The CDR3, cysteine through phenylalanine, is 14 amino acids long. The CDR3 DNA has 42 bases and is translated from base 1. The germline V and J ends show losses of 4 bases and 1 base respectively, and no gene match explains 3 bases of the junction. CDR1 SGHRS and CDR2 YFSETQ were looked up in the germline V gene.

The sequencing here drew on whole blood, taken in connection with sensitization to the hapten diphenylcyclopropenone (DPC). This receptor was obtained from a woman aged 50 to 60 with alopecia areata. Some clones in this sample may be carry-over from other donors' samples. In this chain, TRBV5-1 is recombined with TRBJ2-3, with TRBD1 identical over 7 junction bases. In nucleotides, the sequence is TGCGCCAGCAGCCAGACAGGGCGCACAGATACGCAGTATTTT. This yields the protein CASSQTGRTDTQYF.